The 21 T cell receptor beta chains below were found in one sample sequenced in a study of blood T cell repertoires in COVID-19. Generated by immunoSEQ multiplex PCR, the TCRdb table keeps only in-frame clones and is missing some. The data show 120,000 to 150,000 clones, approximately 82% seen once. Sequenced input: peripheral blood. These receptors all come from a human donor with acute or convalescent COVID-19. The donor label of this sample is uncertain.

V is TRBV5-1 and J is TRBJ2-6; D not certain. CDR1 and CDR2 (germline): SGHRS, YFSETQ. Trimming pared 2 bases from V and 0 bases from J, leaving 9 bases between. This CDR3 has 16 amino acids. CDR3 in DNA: TGCGCCAGCAGCTTCGAGGTCCTCTCTGGGGCCAACGTCCTGACTTTC. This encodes CASSFEVLSGANVLTF.

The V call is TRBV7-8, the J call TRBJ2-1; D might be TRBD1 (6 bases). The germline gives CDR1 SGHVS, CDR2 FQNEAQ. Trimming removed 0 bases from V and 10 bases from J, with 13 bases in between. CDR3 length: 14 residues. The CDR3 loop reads CASSLAPGQSEQFF. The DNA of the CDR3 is TGTGCCAGCAGCTTAGCCCCAGGACAGTCCGAGCAGTTCTTC. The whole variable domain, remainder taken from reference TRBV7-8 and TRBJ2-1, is GAGVSQSPRYKVAKRGQDVALRCDPISGHVSLFWYQQALGQGPEFLTYFQNEAQLDKSGLPSDRFFAERPEGSVSTLKIQRTQQEDSAVYLCASSLAPGQSEQFFGPGTRLTVL.

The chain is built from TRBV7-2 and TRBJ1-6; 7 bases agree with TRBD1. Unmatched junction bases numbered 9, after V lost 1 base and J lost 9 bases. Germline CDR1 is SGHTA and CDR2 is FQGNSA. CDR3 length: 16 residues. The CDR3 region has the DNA TGTGCCAGCAGCTTAGACAGGACAGGTTCTGGTTCACCCCTCCACTTT. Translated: CASSLDRTGSGSPLHF.

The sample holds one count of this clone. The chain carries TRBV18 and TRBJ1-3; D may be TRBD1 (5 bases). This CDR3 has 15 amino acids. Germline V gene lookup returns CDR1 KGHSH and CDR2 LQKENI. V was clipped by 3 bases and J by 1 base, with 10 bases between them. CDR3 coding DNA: TGTGCCAGCTCACCGGGGGGTCGTTCTGGAAACACCATATATTTT. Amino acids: CASSPGGRSGNTIYF.

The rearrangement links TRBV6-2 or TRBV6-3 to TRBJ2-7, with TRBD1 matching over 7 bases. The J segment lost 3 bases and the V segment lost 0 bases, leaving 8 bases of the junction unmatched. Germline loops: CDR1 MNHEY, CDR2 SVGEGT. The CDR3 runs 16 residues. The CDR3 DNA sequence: TGTGCCAGCAGTTACTCGACAGGGAAAGGGGACTACGAGCAGTACTTC. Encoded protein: CASSYSTGKGDYEQYF.

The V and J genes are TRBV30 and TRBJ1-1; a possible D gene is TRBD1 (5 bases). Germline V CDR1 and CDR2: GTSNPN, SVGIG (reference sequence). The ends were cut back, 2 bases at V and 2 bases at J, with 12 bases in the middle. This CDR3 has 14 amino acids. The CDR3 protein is CAWSWGGSNTEAFF. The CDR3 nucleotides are TGTGCCTGGAGTTGGGGGGGAAGTAACACTGAAGCTTTCTTT.

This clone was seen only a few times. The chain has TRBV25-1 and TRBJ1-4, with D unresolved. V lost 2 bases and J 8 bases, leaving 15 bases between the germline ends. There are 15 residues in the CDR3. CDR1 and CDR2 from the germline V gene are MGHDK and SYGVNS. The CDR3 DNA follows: TGTGCCAGCAGTGAAGCCGATGGGCAGCCAGAAAAACTGTTTTTT. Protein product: CASSEADGQPEKLFF.

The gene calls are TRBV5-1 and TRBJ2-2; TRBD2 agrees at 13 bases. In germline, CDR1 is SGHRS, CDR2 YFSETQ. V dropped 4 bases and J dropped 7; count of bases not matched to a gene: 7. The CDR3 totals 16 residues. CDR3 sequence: CASSPWTSGGNGELFF. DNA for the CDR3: TGCGCCAGCAGCCCCTGGACTAGCGGGGGTAACGGGGAGCTGTTTTTT.

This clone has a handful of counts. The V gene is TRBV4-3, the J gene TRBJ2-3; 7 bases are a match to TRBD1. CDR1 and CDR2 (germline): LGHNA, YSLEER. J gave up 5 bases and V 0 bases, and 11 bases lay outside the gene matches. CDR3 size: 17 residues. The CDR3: CASSQELVGTVQDTQYF. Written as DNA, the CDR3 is TGCGCCAGCAGCCAAGAATTGGTCGGGACAGTTCAAGATACGCAGTATTTT.

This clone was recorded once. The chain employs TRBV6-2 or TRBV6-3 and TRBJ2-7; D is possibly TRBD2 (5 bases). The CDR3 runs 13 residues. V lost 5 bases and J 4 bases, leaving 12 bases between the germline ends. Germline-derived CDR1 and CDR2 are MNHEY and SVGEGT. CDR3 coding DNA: TGTGCCAGCAGTCGACTGAGGGAATACGAGCAGTACTTC. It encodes CASSRLREYEQYF.

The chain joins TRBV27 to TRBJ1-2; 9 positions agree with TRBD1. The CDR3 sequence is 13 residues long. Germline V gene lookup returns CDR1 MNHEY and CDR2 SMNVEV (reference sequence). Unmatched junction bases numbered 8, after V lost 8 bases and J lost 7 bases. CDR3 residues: CASHTGTGSGYTF. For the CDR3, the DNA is TGTGCCAGCCATACTGGGACAGGGAGTGGCTACACCTTC.

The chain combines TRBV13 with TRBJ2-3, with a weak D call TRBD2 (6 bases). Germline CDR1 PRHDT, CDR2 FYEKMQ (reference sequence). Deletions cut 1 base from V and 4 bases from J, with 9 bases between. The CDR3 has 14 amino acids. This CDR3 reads CASSLAGVADTQYF. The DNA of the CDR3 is TGTGCCAGCAGCTTAGCGGGGGTCGCAGATACGCAGTATTTT.

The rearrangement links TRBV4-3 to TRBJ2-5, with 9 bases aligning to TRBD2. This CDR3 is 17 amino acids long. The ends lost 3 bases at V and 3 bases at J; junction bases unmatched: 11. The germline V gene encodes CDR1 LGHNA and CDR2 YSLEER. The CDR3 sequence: CASSHGLASGEEETQYF. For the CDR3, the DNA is TGCGCCAGCAGCCACGGCCTGGCTAGCGGGGAAGAAGAGACCCAGTACTTC.

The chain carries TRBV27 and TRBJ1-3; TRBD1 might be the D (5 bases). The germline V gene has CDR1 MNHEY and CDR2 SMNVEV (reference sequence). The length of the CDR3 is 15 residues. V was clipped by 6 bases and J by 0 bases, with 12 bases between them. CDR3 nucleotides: TGTGCCAGCAGAAGAACAGGTGACTCTGGAAACACCATATATTTT. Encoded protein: CASRRTGDSGNTIYF.

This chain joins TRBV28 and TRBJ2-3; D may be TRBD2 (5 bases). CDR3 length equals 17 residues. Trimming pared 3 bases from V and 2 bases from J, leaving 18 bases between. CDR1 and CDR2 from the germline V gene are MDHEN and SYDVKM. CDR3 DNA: TGTGCCAGCAGTTTCTTTCAAAGGAGGAAGCACACAGATACGCAGTATTTT. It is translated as CASSFFQRRKHTDTQYF.

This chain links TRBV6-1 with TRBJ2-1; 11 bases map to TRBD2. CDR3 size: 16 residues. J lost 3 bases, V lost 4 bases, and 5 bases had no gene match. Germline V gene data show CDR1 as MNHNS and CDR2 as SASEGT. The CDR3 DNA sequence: TGTGCCAGCAGTGTCACGACTAGCGGGGTCTACAATGAGCAGTTCTTC. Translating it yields CASSVTTSGVYNEQFF.

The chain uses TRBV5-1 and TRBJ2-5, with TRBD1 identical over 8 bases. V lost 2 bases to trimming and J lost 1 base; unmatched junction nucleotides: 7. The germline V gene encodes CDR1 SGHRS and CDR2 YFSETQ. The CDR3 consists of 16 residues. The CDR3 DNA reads TGCGCCAGCAGCTTACAGGGGGGTGGGCGCCAAGAGACCCAGTACTTC. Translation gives CASSLQGGGRQETQYF.

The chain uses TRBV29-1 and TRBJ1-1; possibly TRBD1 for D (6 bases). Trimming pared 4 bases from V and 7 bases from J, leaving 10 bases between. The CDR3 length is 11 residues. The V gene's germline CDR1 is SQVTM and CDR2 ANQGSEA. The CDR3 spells CSVAGGGEAFF. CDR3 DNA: TGCAGCGTTGCGGGAGGGGGTGAAGCTTTCTTT. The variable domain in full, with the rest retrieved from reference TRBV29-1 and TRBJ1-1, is SAVISQKPSRDICQRGTSLTIQCQVDSQVTMMFWYRQQPGQSLTLIATANQGSEATYESGFVIDKFPISRPNLTFSTLTVSNMSPEDSSIYLCSVAGGGEAFFGQGTRLTVV.

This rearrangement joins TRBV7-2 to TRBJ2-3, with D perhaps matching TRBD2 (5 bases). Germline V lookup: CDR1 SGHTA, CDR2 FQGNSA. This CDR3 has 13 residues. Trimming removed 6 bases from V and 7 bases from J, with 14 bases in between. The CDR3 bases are TGTGCCAGCAGAGAAGAGGGCTACCATACGCAGTATTTT. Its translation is CASREEGYHTQYF.

In DNA form, the CDR3 reads TGTGCCAGCAGCGTAGGGGCAGGAGGTCGTAATTCCGGCTACACCTTC. It translates to CASSVGAGGRNSGYTF. The chain carries TRBV9 and TRBJ1-2; D not certain. The germline V and J ends were trimmed by 0 bases and 8 bases, with 20 bases remaining between them. The CDR3 loop spans 16 amino acids. Per the germline V gene, CDR1 is SGDLS and CDR2 is YYNGEE. Full variable domain (remainder filled in from reference TRBV9 and TRBJ1-2): DSGVTQTPKHLITATGQRVTLRCSPRSGDLSVYWYQQSLDQGLQFLIQYYNGEERAKGNILERFSAQQFPDLHSELNLSSLELGDSALYFCASSVGAGGRNSGYTFGSGTRLTVV.

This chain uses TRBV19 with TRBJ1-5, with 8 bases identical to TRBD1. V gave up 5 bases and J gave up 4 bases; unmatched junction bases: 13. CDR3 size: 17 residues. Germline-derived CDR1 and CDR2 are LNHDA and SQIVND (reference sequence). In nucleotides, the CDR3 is TGTGCCAGTAGTCTTACCCCTGGACAGGGTCGAAATCAGCCCCAGCATTTT. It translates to CASSLTPGQGRNQPQHF.